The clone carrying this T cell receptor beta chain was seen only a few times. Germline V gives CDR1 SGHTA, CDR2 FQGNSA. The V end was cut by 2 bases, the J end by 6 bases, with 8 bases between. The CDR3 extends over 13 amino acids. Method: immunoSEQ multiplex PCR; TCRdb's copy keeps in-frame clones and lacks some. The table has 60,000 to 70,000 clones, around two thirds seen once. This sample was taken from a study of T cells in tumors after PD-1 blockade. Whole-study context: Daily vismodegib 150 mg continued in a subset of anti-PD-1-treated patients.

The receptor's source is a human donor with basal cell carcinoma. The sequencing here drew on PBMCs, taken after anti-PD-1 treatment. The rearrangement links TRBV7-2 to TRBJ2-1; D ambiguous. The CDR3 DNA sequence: TGTGCCAGCAGCTTATACGGCAGCAATGAGCAGTTCTTC. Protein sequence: CASSLYGSNEQFF.